Each of the 21 T cell receptor beta chains below was sequenced from the same sample in a study of T-cell reconstitution after alpha-beta-depleted transplantation in children. For TCRbeta, the library was prepared with unique molecular identifiers. MiXCR, applied by TCRdb to the PCR reads, yields one record per CDR3 protein. The sample records 150,000 to 250,000 distinct CDR3 sequences, just over 14% being singletons. The source material was PBMCs from the stem cell graft donor, sampled from the stem cell graft. The origin of the receptors is a human donor who donated a stem cell graft to a child with acute lymphoblastic leukemia.

This clonotype was picked up many times. This rearrangement joins TRBV28 to TRBJ1-1; D is undetermined. The germline V and J ends were trimmed by 1 base and 1 base, with 10 bases remaining between them. From germline, CDR1 is MDHEN and CDR2 SYDVKM. This CDR3 region has 15 residues. CDR3 amino acids: CASSLSRTGNTEAFF. DNA of the CDR3: TGTGCCAGCAGTTTATCCCGGACGGGGAACACTGAAGCTTTCTTT. The variable domain in full, with the rest retrieved from reference TRBV28 and TRBJ1-1, is DVKVTQSSRYLVKRTGEKVFLECVQDMDHENMFWYRQDPGLGLRLIYFSYDVKMKEKGDIPEGYSVSREKKERFSLILESASTNQTSMYLCASSLSRTGNTEAFFGQGTRLTVV.

This clonotype was picked up a small number of times. This chain uses TRBV13 with TRBJ2-7; D gene uncertain. This CDR3 is built from 13 residues. Trimming removed 2 bases at V and 9 bases at J, with 14 bases between. From germline, CDR1 is PRHDT and CDR2 FYEKMQ (reference sequence). The CDR3 reads CASSLQGSLGQYF. The CDR3 DNA reads as TGTGCCAGCAGCTTACAAGGGTCCCTCGGGCAGTACTTC.

This chain joins TRBV2 and TRBJ2-3, with 8 bases aligning to TRBD2. CDR1 is SNHLY and CDR2 is FYNNEI in the germline V gene. This CDR3 spans 15 amino acids. Trimming took 2 bases from V and 6 from J; bases not matched to a gene: 7. CDR3 sequence: CASSESPAGADTQYF. CDR3 DNA sequence: TGTGCCAGCAGTGAAAGCCCAGCGGGAGCCGATACGCAGTATTTT.

This chain connects TRBV7-9 to TRBJ2-4; no clear D gene. V shed 1 base and J shed 8 bases, with 6 bases lying between them. There are 12 residues in the CDR3. Germline V gives CDR1 SEHNR, CDR2 FQNEAQ (reference sequence). CDR3 amino acids: CASSLDIDIQYF. The CDR3 DNA reads TGTGCCAGCAGCTTAGATATCGACATTCAGTACTTC.

The sample holds many counts of this clonotype. This chain joins TRBV11-2 and TRBJ2-7, with a possible D match to TRBD1 (6 bases). The CDR3 contains 15 residues. Deletions cut 1 base from V and 4 bases from J, with 14 bases between. Germline CDR1 is SGHAT and CDR2 is FQNNGV. The CDR3 protein is CASSLVGGRAYEQYF. In DNA form, the CDR3 reads TGTGCCAGCAGCTTAGTAGGGGGACGGGCATACGAGCAGTACTTC.

This clonotype came up many times. The chain couples TRBV20-1 to TRBJ2-5; tentative D call: TRBD2 (5 bases). This CDR3 contains 15 residues. V was clipped by 4 bases and J by 2 bases, with 17 bases between them. Per germline, CDR1 DFQATT and CDR2 SNEGSKA (reference sequence). The CDR3 region has the DNA TGCAGTGCTAACGCCCATGGGGAGCCTCAAGAGACCCAGTACTTC. It specifies CSANAHGEPQETQYF.

Many counts were recorded for this clonotype. The chain joins TRBV28 to TRBJ2-2; 7 positions agree with TRBD2. This CDR3 comprises 16 residues. Germline V gives CDR1 MDHEN, CDR2 SYDVKM. V shed 5 bases, J shed 4 bases, and the junction held 10 bases outside the gene matches. This chain's CDR3 is CASSPPDWGGTGELFF. DNA of the CDR3: TGTGCCAGCAGTCCCCCCGATTGGGGGGGCACCGGGGAGCTGTTTTTT.

This clonotype was counted ten times or more. The chain combines TRBV20-1 with TRBJ1-5, with D uncertain. Germline CDR1 is DFQATT and CDR2 is SNEGSKA (reference sequence). The V end was cut by 0 bases, the J end by 4 bases, with 16 bases between. This CDR3 has 16 amino acids. CDR3 bases: TGCAGTGCTAGAGATCTTTTGAACAGAAGAAATCAGCCCCAGCATTTT. Encoded protein: CSARDLLNRRNQPQHF.

As for this clonotype: A much larger clone sits a single nucleotide away, making a read error possible. The J gene is TRBJ2-7, the V gene TRBV5-1; maybe TRBD2 (6 bases). CDR1 is SGHRS, CDR2 YFSETQ, per germline. The CDR3 is 13 amino acids. The CDR3 DNA is TGCGCCATCAGCTCCGGGGGTGGCGGTAAGCAGTACTTC. It codes for CAISSGGGGKQYF.

This clonotype was found many times. V and J are TRBV7-8 and TRBJ2-3; no clear D gene. The length of the CDR3 is 16 residues. V lost 1 base and J 2 bases, leaving 13 bases between the germline ends. CDR1 SGHVS and CDR2 FQNEAQ come from the germline V gene. The CDR3 bases are TGTGCCAGCAGCTTAGGGTTACAAGAACTCACAGATACGCAGTATTTT. Translation gives CASSLGLQELTDTQYF.

The rearrangement uses TRBV20-1 and TRBJ1-5, with D perhaps matching TRBD1 (5 bases). The CDR3 sequence is 14 residues long. V was shortened by 6 bases and J by 4 bases, with 16 bases between the two germline ends. Germline-derived CDR1 and CDR2 are DFQATT and SNEGSKA (reference sequence). The CDR3 nucleotides are TGCAGTGCCAGATCCGGGACGGCTAATCAGCCCCAGCATTTT. Encoded protein: CSARSGTANQPQHF.

Many counts were recorded for this clonotype. This sequence joins TRBV20-1 and TRBJ2-3, with D possibly TRBD2 on 6 matching bases. The germline V and J ends were trimmed by 3 bases and 4 bases, with 11 bases remaining between them. This CDR3 is 13 amino acids long. Looked up from germline, CDR1 is DFQATT and CDR2 is SNEGSKA (reference sequence). CDR3 bases: TGCAGTGCTAGTCGGAGGGCCTCAGATACGCAGTATTTT. This gives the protein CSASRRASDTQYF.

This clonotype was detected ten times or more. V usage is TRBV7-9 and J usage is TRBJ2-1; TRBD2 agrees at 7 bases. This CDR3 has 16 amino acids. J gave up 7 bases and V 10 bases, and 19 bases lay outside the gene matches. Per germline, CDR1 SEHNR and CDR2 FQNEAQ (reference sequence). For the CDR3, the DNA is TGTGCCACCCTCGGGGCTAGCGGACTTCATGGGAATGAGCAGTTCTTC. Translation: CATLGASGLHGNEQFF.

In this sample, this clonotype turned up many times. J is TRBJ2-7 and V is TRBV6-5, with 8 bases fitting TRBD1. Germline-derived CDR1 and CDR2 are MNHEY and SVGAGI. The CDR3 runs 13 residues. V lost 6 bases to trimming and J lost 4 bases; unmatched junction nucleotides: 5. CDR3 bases: TGTGCCAGCAGCCGCGACAGGGGTTACGAGCAGTACTTC. This gives the protein CASSRDRGYEQYF.

This clonotype was picked up many times. The V gene is TRBV20-1, the J gene TRBJ2-7; 11 positions agree with TRBD2. Looked up from germline, CDR1 is DFQATT and CDR2 is SNEGSKA (reference sequence). The CDR3 consists of 13 residues. Trimming cost V 6 bases and J 6 bases; bases outside gene matches: 7. The CDR3: CSAAGTSGFEQYF. In nucleotides, the CDR3 is TGCAGTGCGGCCGGGACTAGCGGCTTCGAGCAGTACTTC.

This clonotype showed up many times. The V call is TRBV24-1, the J call TRBJ2-7, with D possibly matching TRBD1 (5 bases). The CDR3 contains 13 residues. Germline V gives CDR1 KGHDR, CDR2 SFDVKD. Between the trimmed V and J ends, which lost 4 bases and 1 base, there was a span of 7 bases. In nucleotides, the CDR3 is TGTGCCACCAGTGAAGGGGTTTCCTACGAGCAGTACTTC. Its protein is CATSEGVSYEQYF.

Concerning this clonotype: The CDR3 ends on some other residue instead of the conserved phenylalanine or tryptophan, so this is likely a read error. The chain recombines TRBV5-1 with TRBJ1-6; D is perhaps TRBD1 (5 bases). The CDR3 has 18 residues. V lost 1 base, J lost 3 bases, and 17 bases lay in between. Germline V gene data show CDR1 as SGHRS and CDR2 as YFSETQ. The CDR3 bases are TGCGCCAGCAGCTTGTCGGCTCAGTGGGGGAACTATAATTCACCCCTCCACTCT. Residues: CASSLSAQWGNYNSPLHS.

This clonotype was seen repeatedly, ten times or more. V is TRBV5-1 and J is TRBJ2-6; possibly TRBD2 for D (6 bases). CDR3 length: 16 amino acids. Trimming left V 4 bases short and J 2 bases short, with 13 bases between. In germline, CDR1 is SGHRS, CDR2 YFSETQ. The CDR3 bases are TGCGCCAGCAGCAACGGAGGGACCCCTGGGGCCAACGTCCTGACTTTC. Amino acids: CASSNGGTPGANVLTF.

This clonotype was detected many times. J is TRBJ1-5 and V is TRBV11-2; D remains unclear. Germline V gives CDR1 SGHAT, CDR2 FQNNGV. The CDR3 is 15 amino acids. V was trimmed by 3 bases and J by 3 bases, leaving 12 bases between them. The CDR3 region has the DNA TGTGCCAGCAGCTTTTCTGGGAGACCCAATCAGCCCCAGCATTTT. Residues: CASSFSGRPNQPQHF.

This clonotype was detected many times. CDR3 protein: CASSATRDGEAFF. The CDR3 bases are TGTGCCAGCAGCGCCACCCGGGACGGTGAAGCTTTCTTT. V is TRBV7-2 and J is TRBJ1-1; a weak D match, TRBD1 (5 bases). Germline lookup yields CDR1 SGHTA and CDR2 FQGNSA. CDR3 length: 13 residues. The V end was cut by 5 bases, the J end by 7 bases, with 14 bases between.

DNA of the CDR3: TGCAGCGCTAGACAGGGGGAAATGAACACTGAAGCTTTCTTT. This encodes CSARQGEMNTEAFF. The gene calls are TRBV29-1 and TRBJ1-1; TRBD1 matches at 9 bases. Unmatched junction bases numbered 6, after V lost 7 bases and J lost 0 bases. Germline CDR1 SQVTM, CDR2 ANQGSEA. The CDR3 spans 14 residues.